This entry lists 18 T cell receptor beta chains sequenced from one sample in a study of technical replicates of blood from a few donors. Clones were read by immunoSEQ multiplex PCR, and TCRdb kept only the in-frame ones, dropping some. The sample has fewer than 100,000 clones, about 94% seen once; the top ten hold about 0.3%. Sequencing used T cells isolated from PBMCs. These receptors all come from a human donor in good health.

The CDR3 is CASSQERTGGLEQYF. The CDR3 coding sequence is TGCGCCAGCAGCCAAGAAAGGACAGGGGGCCTCGAGCAGTACTTC. The chain carries TRBV4-3 and TRBJ2-7; TRBD1 matches at 11 bases. This CDR3 contains 15 residues. The germline V gene encodes CDR1 LGHNA and CDR2 YSLEER. V was clipped by 0 bases and J by 6 bases; unmatched bases: 4.

The chain links TRBV9 to TRBJ2-2, with 9 bases fitting TRBD2. The V gene's germline CDR1 is SGDLS and CDR2 YYNGEE. The CDR3 has 16 residues. J lost 2 bases, V lost 1 base, and 3 bases had no gene match. The CDR3 sequence: CASSVSSGINTGELFF. The CDR3 coding sequence is TGTGCCAGCAGCGTATCTAGCGGGATTAACACCGGGGAGCTGTTTTTT.

The chain recombines TRBV25-1 with TRBJ2-7; TRBD2 is a possible D gene (5 bases). Germline CDR1 MGHDK, CDR2 SYGVNS. V lost 4 bases and J lost 6, with 7 bases in between. CDR3 length equals 11 residues. In DNA, the CDR3 is TGTGCCAGCAGTGCAGAGGGCGAGCAGTACTTC. It yields the protein CASSAEGEQYF.

This rearrangement joins TRBV9 to TRBJ2-1, with D possibly being TRBD2 (6 bases). The CDR3 consists of 15 residues. Germline V lookup: CDR1 SGDLS, CDR2 YYNGEE. Trimming shortened V by 0 bases and J by 7 bases, and 14 bases separated the two germline ends. Here the CDR3 reads CASSVVLGGANEQFF. The CDR3 bases are TGTGCCAGCAGCGTAGTTCTCGGAGGGGCGAATGAGCAGTTCTTC.

This chain connects TRBV7-2 to TRBJ2-7, with D possibly being TRBD2 (6 bases). Trimming removed 2 bases from V and 1 base from J, with 18 bases in between. The germline gives CDR1 SGHTA, CDR2 FQGNSA. The CDR3 loop spans 17 amino acids. CDR3: CASSLPSTGLLSYEQYF. The CDR3 DNA sequence: TGTGCCAGCAGCTTACCCTCTACGGGACTGTTATCCTACGAGCAGTACTTC. The full variable domain, with the rest looked up from reference TRBV7-2 and TRBJ2-7, is GAGVSQSPSNKVTEKGKDVELRCDPISGHTALYWYRQSLGQGLEFLIYFQGNSAPDKSGLPSDRFSAERTGGSVSTLTIQRTQQEDSAVYLCASSLPSTGLLSYEQYFGPGTRLTVT.

This clone appeared once. The V and J genes are TRBV27 and TRBJ2-4, with TRBD2 as a possible D gene (7 bases). Trimming took 4 bases from V and 0 from J, leaving 13 bases between them. Germline CDR1 and CDR2: MNHEY and SMNVEV (reference sequence). This CDR3 is 16 amino acids long. The CDR3 is CASSWGGALAKNIQYF. CDR3 nucleotides: TGTGCCAGCAGTTGGGGGGGGGCCCTAGCCAAAAACATTCAGTACTTC.

J is TRBJ1-2 and V is TRBV6-5, with TRBD1 matching over 9 bases. The trim removed 2 bases at V and 6 bases at J, leaving 10 bases unmatched. This CDR3 is 16 amino acids long. CDR1 and CDR2 (germline): MNHEY, SVGAGI. CDR3 sequence: CASSYTTGTGFNGYTF. The CDR3 coding sequence is TGTGCCAGCAGTTACACCACCGGGACAGGGTTCAATGGCTACACCTTC.

The genes are TRBV2 and TRBJ2-7; D perhaps matches TRBD1 (6 bases). The germline V gene encodes CDR1 SNHLY and CDR2 FYNNEI. This CDR3 is 13 amino acids long. V was trimmed by 2 bases and J by 6 bases, leaving 11 bases between them. This CDR3 is CASSEQGFAEQYF. The CDR3 nucleotides read TGTGCCAGCAGTGAACAGGGGTTCGCCGAGCAGTACTTC.

The rearrangement uses TRBV18 and TRBJ1-5; weak D call: TRBD1 (5 bases). V lost 3 bases, J lost 7 bases, and 10 bases lay in between. Germline CDR1 KGHSH, CDR2 LQKENI. CDR3 length equals 13 residues. The CDR3 protein is CASSPSREQPQHF. CDR3 DNA: TGTGCCAGCTCACCCAGCAGGGAACAGCCCCAGCATTTT.

CDR3 DNA sequence: TGCGCCAGCAGCTTGTTTGAGGATCCCCCCTATCGGGGAGCTTTCTTT. This sequence encodes CASSLFEDPPYRGAFF. V usage is TRBV5-1 and J usage is TRBJ1-1; D call uncertain. V was clipped by 1 base and J by 10 bases, with 23 bases between them. CDR3 length: 16 amino acids. Germline V gives CDR1 SGHRS, CDR2 YFSETQ.

This chain uses TRBV5-1 with TRBJ1-1; 9 nucleotides match TRBD1. Unmatched junction bases numbered 1, after V lost 0 bases and J lost 4 bases. In germline, CDR1 is SGHRS, CDR2 YFSETQ. The CDR3 has 14 amino acids. The CDR3 reads CASSLGQGVTEAFF. The CDR3 region has the DNA TGCGCCAGCAGCTTGGGACAGGGGGTCACTGAAGCTTTCTTT. Looking up the rest from reference TRBV5-1 and TRBJ1-1 gives the full variable domain: KAGVTQTPRYLIKTRGQQVTLSCSPISGHRSVSWYQQTPGQGLQFLFEYFSETQRNKGNFPGRFSGRQFSNSRSEMNVSTLELGDSALYLCASSLGQGVTEAFFGQGTRLTVV.

The count of this clone is one. The chain combines TRBV5-1 with TRBJ2-5; TRBD1 is a possible D gene (5 bases). The V gene lost 4 bases and the J gene lost 5 bases, with 12 bases spanning the gap. The CDR3 spans 13 residues. CDR1 and CDR2 from the germline V gene are SGHRS and YFSETQ. The CDR3 DNA sequence: TGCGCCAGCAGCATGGACATCCCGGAGACCCAGTACTTC. Its translation: CASSMDIPETQYF.

The chain links TRBV13 to TRBJ2-1; 10 bases agree with TRBD2. The CDR3 is 16 residues long. Germline CDR1 and CDR2: PRHDT and FYEKMQ (reference sequence). J gave up 10 bases and V 5 bases, and 14 bases lay outside the gene matches. The CDR3, as DNA: TGTGCCAGCAGCCCCTGGACTAGCGGCTCGACAAGGGAGCAGTTCTTC. It translates to CASSPWTSGSTREQFF. The whole variable domain, remainder taken from reference TRBV13 and TRBJ2-1, is AAGVIQSPRHLIKEKRETATLKCYPIPRHDTVYWYQQGPGQDPQFLISFYEKMQSDKGSIPDRFSAQQFSDYHSELNMSSLELGDSALYFCASSPWTSGSTREQFFGPGTRLTVL.

The rearrangement uses TRBV29-1 and TRBJ1-1; perhaps TRBD1 as D (5 bases). The germline V and J ends were trimmed by 0 bases and 1 base, with 6 bases remaining between them. The CDR3 spans 13 residues. The germline V gene has CDR1 SQVTM and CDR2 ANQGSEA. CDR3 nucleotides: TGCAGCGTTGAAGACGGACAGAACACTGAAGCTTTCTTT. Its protein is CSVEDGQNTEAFF.

This clone was detected only once. The chain uses TRBV7-9 and TRBJ1-2; 7 bases match TRBD1. V dropped 5 bases and J dropped 6; count of bases not matched to a gene: 18. CDR1 SEHNR and CDR2 FQNEAQ come from the germline V gene (reference sequence). The CDR3 spans 17 residues. CDR3 coding DNA: TGTGCCAGCAGCCCCAGAGGGGGCAGTAGTAGGAAGGATGGCTACACCTTC. It encodes CASSPRGGSSRKDGYTF.

The chain is built from TRBV11-2 and TRBJ1-4; D is undetermined. This CDR3 is built from 14 residues. Trimming took 4 bases from V and 7 from J, leaving 13 bases between them. Germline-derived CDR1 and CDR2 are SGHAT and FQNNGV. The CDR3 DNA sequence: TGTGCCAGCAGCTCCAATCGGGGTGCTGAAAAACTGTTTTTT. It encodes CASSSNRGAEKLFF.

Worth noting for this clone: A junction boundary mismatches the germline segment, possibly from a read error. The V gene is TRBV4-2, the J gene TRBJ2-7; D is unclear. Germline V CDR1 and CDR2: LGHNA, YNFKEQ. This CDR3 contains 14 residues. In DNA form, the CDR3 reads TGTGCCAGCAGCCAAGATGAGAGGTCCTTCGAGCAGTACTTC. This sequence encodes CASSQDERSFEQYF.

The chain combines TRBV4-1 with TRBJ1-5, with D perhaps TRBD1 (6 bases). Germline-derived CDR1 and CDR2 are MGHRA and YSYEKL. CDR3 length: 15 amino acids. The germline V and J ends were trimmed by 0 bases and 6 bases, with 12 bases remaining between them. CDR3 DNA: TGCGCCAGCAGCCAAGATGCAGGGGTCAGTCAGCCCCAGCATTTT. Amino acids: CASSQDAGVSQPQHF.